This T cell receptor beta chain was retrieved from a study of prognosis after radiotherapy for stage I lung cancer. Overall study findings and caveats: Following stereotactic body radiation therapy, unique TCR clone counts fell, with a median of about 10,000 versus 6,900. Reportedly, the usage of TRBV and TRBJ genes was not the same in patients with and without metastases.

Germline CDR1 and CDR2: MNHNS and SASEGT. The CDR3 loop spans 18 amino acids. V dropped 6 bases and J dropped 0; count of bases not matched to a gene: 13. Comments on this clonotype: Its antigen is currently unknown.

From genomic DNA, two-round multiplex PCR was used to amplify TCR beta CDR3. Individual primers that were specific to each TRBV and TRBJ gene served in first-round PCR. TCRdb processed the multiplex PCR reads anew with MiXCR; each CDR3 protein has one entry. The sample shows 17,000 or so distinct CDR3 sequences, around 40% of them seen only once. J is TRBJ2-7 and V is TRBV6-1, with 11 bases fitting TRBD2. This sequence was found in a donor aged 50 or older with non-small cell lung cancer. This sample comprised PBMCs, obtained before or after stereotactic body radiation therapy (not recorded which). The CDR3: CASSPRVLAGVGSYEQYF. CDR3 sequence (DNA): TGTGCCAGCAGCCCCCGTGTACTAGCGGGGGTTGGCTCCTACGAGCAGTACTTC.